This T cell receptor (beta chain) was found in a study of breast tumors, draining lymph nodes, adjacent tissues. Germline trimming cut 4 bases from V and 5 bases from J; bases unmatched to any gene: 9. This CDR3 comprises 16 residues. Germline V CDR1 and CDR2: MGHRA, YSYEKL. TCRdb re-called the multiplex PCR reads with MiXCR, one entry per CDR3 protein. Here the sample spans about 35,000 distinct CDR3 sequences, roughly 36% being singletons. General study points: Compared with lymph nodes, tumors were less diverse; compared with nontumor tissue, more. Luminal-like breast cancer showed significantly greater tumor-nontumor repertoire similarity than basal-like breast cancer did.

This clonotype was counted at least ten times. Its antigen is undetermined. This receptor was identified in a female donor with breast cancer. Some clones in this sample may be carry-over from other donors' samples. The chain combines TRBV4-1 with TRBJ2-5; the match to TRBD1 covers 11 bases. Sequencing input: breast tumor tissue. The DNA for the CDR3 is TGCGCCAGCAGCCCCAGGGACAGGGGGAGGTCGGAGACCCAGTACTTC. Its protein is CASSPRDRGRSETQYF.